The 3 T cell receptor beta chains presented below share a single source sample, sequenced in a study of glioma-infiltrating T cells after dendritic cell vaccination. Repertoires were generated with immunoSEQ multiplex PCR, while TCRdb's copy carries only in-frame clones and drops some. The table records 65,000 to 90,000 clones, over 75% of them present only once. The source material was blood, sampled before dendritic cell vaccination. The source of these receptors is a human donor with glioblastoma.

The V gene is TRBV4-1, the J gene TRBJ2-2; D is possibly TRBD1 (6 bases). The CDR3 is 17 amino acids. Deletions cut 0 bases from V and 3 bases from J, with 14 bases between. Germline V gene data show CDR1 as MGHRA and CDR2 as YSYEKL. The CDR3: CASSQDPRGIDTGELFF. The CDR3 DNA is TGCGCCAGCAGCCAAGACCCGAGGGGGATAGACACCGGGGAGCTGTTTTTT.

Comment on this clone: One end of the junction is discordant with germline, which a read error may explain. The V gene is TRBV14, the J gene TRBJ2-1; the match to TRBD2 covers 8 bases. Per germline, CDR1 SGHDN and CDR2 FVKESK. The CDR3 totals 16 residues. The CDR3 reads CASSRRGGRTYNEQFF. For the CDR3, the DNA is TGTGCCAGCAGCCGCCGGGGGGGGCGTACCTACAACGAGCAGTTCTTC.

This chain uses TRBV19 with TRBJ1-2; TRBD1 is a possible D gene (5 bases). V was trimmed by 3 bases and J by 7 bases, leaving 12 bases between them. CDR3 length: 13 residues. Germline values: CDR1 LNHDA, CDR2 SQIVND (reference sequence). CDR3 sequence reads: CASSIGQGGGYTF. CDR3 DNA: TGTGCCAGTAGTATCGGGCAGGGCGGTGGCTACACCTTC.